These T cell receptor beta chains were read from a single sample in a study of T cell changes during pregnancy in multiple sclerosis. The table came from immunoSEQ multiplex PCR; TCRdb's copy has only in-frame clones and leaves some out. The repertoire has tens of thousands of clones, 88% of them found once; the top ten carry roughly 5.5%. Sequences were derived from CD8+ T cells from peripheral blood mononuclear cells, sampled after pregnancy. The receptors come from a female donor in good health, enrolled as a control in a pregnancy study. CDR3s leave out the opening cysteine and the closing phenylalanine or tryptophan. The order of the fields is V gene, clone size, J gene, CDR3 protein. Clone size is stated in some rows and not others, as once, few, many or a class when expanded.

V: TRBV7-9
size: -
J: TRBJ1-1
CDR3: ASSPETGWNTEAF

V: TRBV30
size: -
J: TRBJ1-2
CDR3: AWSWDSYGYT

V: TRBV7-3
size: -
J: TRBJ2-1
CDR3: ASSSDRGDEQF

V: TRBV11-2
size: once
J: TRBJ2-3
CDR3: ASSYSGVTDTQY

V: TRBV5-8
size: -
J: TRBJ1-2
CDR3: ASGSWGTEGYT

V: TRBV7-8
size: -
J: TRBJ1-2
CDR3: ASTLSGQANYGYT

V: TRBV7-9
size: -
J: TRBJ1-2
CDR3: ASSRDFVIYGYT

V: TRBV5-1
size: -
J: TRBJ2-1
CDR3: ASSLEGGGTYNEQF

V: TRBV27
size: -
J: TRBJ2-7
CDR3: ASGAIAGGYEQY

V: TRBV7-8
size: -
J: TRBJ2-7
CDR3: ASSLGAGTGPTPYEQY

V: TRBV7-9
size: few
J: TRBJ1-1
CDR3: ASSSGTRYEAF

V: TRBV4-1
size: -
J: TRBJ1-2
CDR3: ASSQDPIGGYNYGYT

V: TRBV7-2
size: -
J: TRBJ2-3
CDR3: ASSLTTYSTDTQY

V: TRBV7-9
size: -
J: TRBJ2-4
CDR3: ASSLAGDGRDIQY

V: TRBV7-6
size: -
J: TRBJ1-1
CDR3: ASSPGTDMNTEAF

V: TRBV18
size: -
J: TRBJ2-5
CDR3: ASSPLAGGTVQETQY

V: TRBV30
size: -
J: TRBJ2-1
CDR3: AWNKQGNEQF

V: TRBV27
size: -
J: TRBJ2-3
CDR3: ASSLSGATDTQY

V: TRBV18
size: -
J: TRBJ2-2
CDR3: ASSLSGFPGELF

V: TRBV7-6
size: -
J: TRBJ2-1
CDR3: ASSLALSGDEQF

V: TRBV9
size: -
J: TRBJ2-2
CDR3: ASSQGTWSSGELF

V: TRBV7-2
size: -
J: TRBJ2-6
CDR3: ASSSTGANVLT

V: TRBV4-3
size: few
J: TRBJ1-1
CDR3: ASSQGTGSNTEAF

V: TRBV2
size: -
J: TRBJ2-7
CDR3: ASSDGLASLEQY

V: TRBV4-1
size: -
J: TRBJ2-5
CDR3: ASRGTHEETQY

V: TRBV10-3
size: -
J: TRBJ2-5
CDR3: ATRTGGETQY

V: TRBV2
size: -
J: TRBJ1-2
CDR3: ASSDPRGGYGYT

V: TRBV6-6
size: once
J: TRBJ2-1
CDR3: ASRTGVNEQF

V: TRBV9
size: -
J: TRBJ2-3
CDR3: ASGTSGGSTDTQY

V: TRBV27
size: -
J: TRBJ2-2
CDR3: ASSKLRDTSTGELF